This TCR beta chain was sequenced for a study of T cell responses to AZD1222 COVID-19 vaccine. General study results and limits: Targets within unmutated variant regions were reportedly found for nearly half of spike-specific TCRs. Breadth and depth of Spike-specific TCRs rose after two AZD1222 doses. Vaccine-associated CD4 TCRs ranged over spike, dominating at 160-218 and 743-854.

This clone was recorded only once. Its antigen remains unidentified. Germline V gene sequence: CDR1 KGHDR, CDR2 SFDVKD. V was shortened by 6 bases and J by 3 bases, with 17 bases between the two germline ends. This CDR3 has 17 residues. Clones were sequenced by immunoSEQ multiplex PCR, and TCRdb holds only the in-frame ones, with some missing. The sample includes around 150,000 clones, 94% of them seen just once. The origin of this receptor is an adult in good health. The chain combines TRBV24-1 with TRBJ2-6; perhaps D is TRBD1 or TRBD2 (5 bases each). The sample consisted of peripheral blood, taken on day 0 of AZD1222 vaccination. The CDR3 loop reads CATSLGERSDGANVLTF. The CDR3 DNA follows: TGTGCCACCAGTTTGGGGGAGCGCTCTGATGGGGCCAACGTCCTGACTTTC.